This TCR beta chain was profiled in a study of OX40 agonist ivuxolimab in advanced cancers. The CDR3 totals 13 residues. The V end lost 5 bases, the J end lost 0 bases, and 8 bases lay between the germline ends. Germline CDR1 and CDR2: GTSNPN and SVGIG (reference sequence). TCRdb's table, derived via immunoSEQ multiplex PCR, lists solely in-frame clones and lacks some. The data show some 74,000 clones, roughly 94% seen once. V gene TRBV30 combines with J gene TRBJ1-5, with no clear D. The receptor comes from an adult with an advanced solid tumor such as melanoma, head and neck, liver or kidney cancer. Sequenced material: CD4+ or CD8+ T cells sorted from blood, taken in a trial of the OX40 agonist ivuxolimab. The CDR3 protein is CAWGTVSNQPQHF. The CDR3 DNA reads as TGTGCCTGGGGCACTGTTAGCAATCAGCCCCAGCATTTT.